This T cell receptor beta chain was obtained from a study of blood T cell repertoires in COVID-19. The germline V gene encodes CDR1 SGHRS and CDR2 YFSETQ. The CDR3 has 16 residues. V dropped 1 base and J dropped 0 bases, with 11 bases sitting between them. TCRdb's copy holds only in-frame clones and misses some; the assay was immunoSEQ multiplex PCR. The profile shows hundreds of thousands of clones, 85% of them singletons. The sample comprised peripheral blood. The clonotype comes from a woman aged 18-29 years with acute or convalescent COVID-19. The chain employs TRBV5-1 and TRBJ2-1, with D hard to call. The CDR3 DNA reads as TGCGCCAGCAGCTTGACAGCAACCAGCTCCTACAATGAGCAGTTCTTC. Its protein is CASSLTATSSYNEQFF.